This T cell receptor beta chain comes out of a study of blood T cell repertoires in COVID-19. In the original workflow: Estimated nucleated cell counts came from reference gene primer amplification. Clones were read by immunoSEQ multiplex PCR, and TCRdb kept only the in-frame ones, dropping some. V and J calls plus clone size are reproduced from that table; the DNA served to infer D and trimming. This repertoire shows about 150,000 clones, around 86% found once; its top ten account for approximately 35%. The specimen sequenced was peripheral blood. The sequence came from a man aged 45-65 years who had recovered from COVID-19.

CDR3 in amino acids: CASSLAVGVSNEKLFF. The CDR3 DNA follows: TGCGCCAGCAGCTTGGCCGTAGGGGTCTCCAATGAAAAACTGTTTTTT. The chain joins TRBV5-1 to TRBJ1-4; D possibly corresponds to TRBD1 (5 bases). CDR3 size: 16 residues. Per germline, CDR1 SGHRS and CDR2 YFSETQ. V was shortened by 0 bases and J by 5 bases, with 14 bases between the two germline ends.